This note documents a single T cell receptor (beta chain) sequence. The target antigen is unknown. The ends were cut back, 2 bases at V and 7 bases at J, with 16 bases in the middle. The germline V gene encodes CDR1 SGHDT and CDR2 YYEEEE. CDR3 length: 14 amino acids. Only cases whose brain tissue showed the highest T cell transcript signatures were sequenced. Patients received at least one anti-epileptic drug before surgery. These data originate in a study of brain T cells in children with intractable seizures. Findings and caveats of the study: HCMV serostatus was not known, and viral specificity came from CDR3 similarity only. Known viral epitope-specific CDR3s closely matched each case's top public brain CDR3. Clones missing pre-surgery may reflect undersampling of that blood sample.

Using immunoSEQ multiplex PCR, the repertoire was profiled, and TCRdb retains in-frame clones only, with some absent. The sample yields roughly 2,500 clones, about 80% seen once. This clonotype was sampled from a boy under two years old with hemimegalencephaly and intractable seizures. The sequences come from resected brain tissue, collected at surgery. This chain uses TRBV5-6 with TRBJ2-7; no definite D call. CDR3 in amino acids: CASSFEVGPGEQYF. The CDR3 DNA follows: TGTGCCAGCAGCTTTGAGGTAGGCCCCGGGGAGCAGTACTTC.